This T cell receptor (beta chain) emerged from a study of T cells after yellow fever vaccination. The V end lost 4 bases, the J end lost 3 bases, and 11 bases lay between the germline ends. This CDR3 contains 14 residues. The germline gives CDR1 KGHDR, CDR2 SFDVKD. There are many counts of this clonotype. 5'RACE template switching generated TCR cDNA, adding a universal primer site and UMIs. TCRdb fed the 5' RACE reads into MiXCR, producing one record per CDR3 protein. There are about 340,000 distinct CDR3 sequences in the sample; almost 4% occur only once, and 20% to 25% lies in the top ten. V and J are TRBV24-1 and TRBJ1-2; tentatively, D is TRBD1 (5 bases). The source is a man in his late teens or twenties who received the YFV17D yellow fever vaccine. This specimen consisted of PBMCs, obtained 5 days after the yellow fever booster vaccination. The CDR3 bases are TGTGCCACCAGTGAATCCGGGACCGACTATGGCTACACCTTC. It encodes CATSESGTDYGYTF.